The clone carrying this TCR beta chain was found once. The CDR3 extends over 12 amino acids. Looked up from germline, CDR1 is MDHEN and CDR2 is SYDVKM. V lost 3 bases, J lost 2 bases, and 5 bases lay in between. This sample is part of a study of preoperative IRX-2 immunotherapy in early breast cancer. Treatment defined: preoperative locoregional IRX-2 cytokine immunotherapy. Clones were sequenced by immunoSEQ multiplex PCR, and TCRdb holds only the in-frame ones, with some missing. The sample has 34,000 or so clones, 90% to 95% seen once. The specimen was obtained from a patient treated with IRX-2 immunotherapy. The chain recombines TRBV28 with TRBJ2-7; D not certain. This TCR was recovered from a human donor with breast cancer. DNA for the CDR3: TGTGCCAGCAGTTTTTTTCCCTACGAGCAGTACTTC. Translating it yields CASSFFPYEQYF.